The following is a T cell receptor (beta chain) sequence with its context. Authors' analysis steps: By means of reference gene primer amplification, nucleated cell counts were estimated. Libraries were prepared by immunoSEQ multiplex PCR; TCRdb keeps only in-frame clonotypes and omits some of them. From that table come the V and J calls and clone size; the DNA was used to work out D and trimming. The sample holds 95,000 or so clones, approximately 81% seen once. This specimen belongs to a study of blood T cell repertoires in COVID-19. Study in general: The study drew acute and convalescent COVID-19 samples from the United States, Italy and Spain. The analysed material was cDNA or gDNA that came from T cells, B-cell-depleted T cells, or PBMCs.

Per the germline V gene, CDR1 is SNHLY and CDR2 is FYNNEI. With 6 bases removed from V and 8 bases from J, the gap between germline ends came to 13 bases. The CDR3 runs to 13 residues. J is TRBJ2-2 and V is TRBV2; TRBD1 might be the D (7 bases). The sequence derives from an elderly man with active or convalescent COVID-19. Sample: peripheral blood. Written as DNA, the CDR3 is TGTGCCAGCAGGAAGGGGGGACAGGGGGAGCTGTTTTTT. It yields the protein CASRKGGQGELFF.